The 23 T cell receptor beta chains presented below share a single source sample, sequenced in a study of PD-L1 blockade in urothelial cancer. Profiled with immunoSEQ multiplex PCR; TCRdb holds only in-frame clones, not every one. The data hold some 67,000 clones, with approximately 91% observed a single time. Sequenced here: PBMCs, sampled around atezolizumab (anti-PD-L1) treatment. These receptors came from a man in his 60s with urothelial cancer.

The chain joins TRBV5-4 to TRBJ1-2; 10 bases match TRBD1. V gave up 4 bases and J gave up 7 bases; unmatched junction bases: 4. There are 13 residues in the CDR3. CDR1 SGHNT and CDR2 YYREEE come from the germline V gene (reference sequence). The CDR3 nucleotides are TGTGCCAGCAGCCATCGGACAGGGGGTGGCTACACCTTC. Translated: CASSHRTGGGYTF.

In this sample, this clone turned up a few times. This chain links TRBV6-5 with TRBJ1-2; possible D gene TRBD1, 6 bases. The V gene lost 0 bases and the J gene lost 4 bases, with 9 bases spanning the gap. Germline values: CDR1 MNHEY, CDR2 SVGAGI. This CDR3 has 14 residues. CDR3 bases: TGTGCCAGCAGTTACTCGGGACACGGCTATGGCTACACCTTC. Translation: CASSYSGHGYGYTF.

V is TRBV14 and J is TRBJ2-1; 8 positions agree with TRBD1. V lost 3 bases to trimming and J lost 8 bases; unmatched junction nucleotides: 9. Germline V gene data show CDR1 as SGHDN and CDR2 as FVKESK. The CDR3 spans 15 residues. As DNA, the CDR3 is TGTGCCAGCAGCCAGGACGGACAGGGTCCCCATGAGCAGTTCTTC. It translates to CASSQDGQGPHEQFF.

CDR3 DNA sequence: TGTGCCAGCAGGAAAACTAGCGGTTCTAGCACAGATACGCAGTATTTT. It translates to CASRKTSGSSTDTQYF. The chain employs TRBV2 and TRBJ2-3, with 8 nucleotides matching TRBD2. The CDR3 sequence is 16 residues long. J gave up 0 bases and V 6 bases, and 8 bases lay outside the gene matches. The germline gives CDR1 SNHLY, CDR2 FYNNEI.

This rearrangement joins TRBV29-1 to TRBJ2-3; no reliable D call. The CDR3 loop spans 13 amino acids. Germline loops: CDR1 SQVTM, CDR2 ANQGSEA. The ends were cut back, 4 bases at V and 2 bases at J, with 10 bases in the middle. Here the CDR3 reads CSVVAVLTDTQYF. CDR3 nucleotide sequence: TGCAGCGTTGTGGCGGTCCTCACAGATACGCAGTATTTT.

The rearrangement links TRBV5-6 to TRBJ1-2; TRBD1 is a possible D gene (5 bases). The CDR3 spans 14 residues. From germline, CDR1 is SGHDT and CDR2 YYEEEE. V lost 0 bases to trimming and J lost 4 bases, with 10 bases between them. As DNA, the CDR3 is TGTGCCAGCAGCTTGGAGGGGTGGGGCTATGGCTACACCTTC. This sequence encodes CASSLEGWGYGYTF.

V is TRBV6-5 and J is TRBJ2-1; D is ambiguous. Germline CDR1 MNHEY, CDR2 SVGAGI. V dropped 2 bases and J dropped 3 bases, with 11 bases sitting between them. The CDR3 is 15 amino acids. The CDR3 spells CASSYEAVYYNEQFF. The DNA of the CDR3 is TGTGCCAGCAGTTACGAGGCAGTCTACTACAATGAGCAGTTCTTC.

The rearrangement links TRBV7-2 to TRBJ1-4; TRBD1 matches 12 bases. The CDR3 covers 18 residues. Trimming took 6 bases from V and 8 from J; bases not matched to a gene: 16. Germline CDR1 reads SGHTA; CDR2 reads FQGNSA. The CDR3 nucleotides are TGTGCCAGCAGTGAGCCGGGACAGGGGGCTAAGGTGGTAGAAAAACTGTTTTTT. As protein: CASSEPGQGAKVVEKLFF.

This rearrangement joins TRBV7-3 to TRBJ2-7; 7 nucleotides line up with TRBD1. Germline V gene lookup returns CDR1 SGHTA and CDR2 FQGTGA. The CDR3 consists of 16 residues. V dropped 5 bases and J dropped 1; count of bases not matched to a gene: 11. The chain's CDR3 is CASSPPTGYRSYEQYF. For the CDR3, the DNA is TGTGCCAGCAGCCCGCCGACAGGGTATCGATCCTACGAGCAGTACTTC.

This sequence joins TRBV29-1 and TRBJ1-1; a possible D gene is TRBD1 (6 bases). Per the germline V gene, CDR1 is SQVTM and CDR2 is ANQGSEA. The germline V and J ends were trimmed by 0 bases and 13 bases, with 18 bases remaining between them. The CDR3 loop spans 13 amino acids. For the CDR3, the DNA is TGCAGCGTTGAAGATGGCAGGGGAAGAGTAGATTTCTTT. As protein: CSVEDGRGRVDFF.

The chain recombines TRBV10-2 with TRBJ2-7; perhaps TRBD1 as D (5 bases). With 3 bases removed from V and 0 bases from J, the gap between germline ends came to 12 bases. Germline assignment: CDR1 WSHSY and CDR2 SAAADI. There are 15 residues in the CDR3. This CDR3 reads CASSDRTQSSYEQYF. CDR3 sequence (DNA): TGCGCCAGCAGTGACCGGACACAGAGCTCCTACGAGCAGTACTTC.

The V gene is TRBV5-1, the J gene TRBJ2-3; the D is unclear. V dropped 0 bases and J dropped 7 bases, with 9 bases sitting between them. Germline V CDR1 and CDR2: SGHRS, YFSETQ. This CDR3 is 13 amino acids long. The DNA for the CDR3 is TGCGCCAGCAGCTTGGTGACACCCTATACGCAGTATTTT. This codes for CASSLVTPYTQYF. Full variable domain (outside the CDR3, taken from reference TRBV5-1 and TRBJ2-3): KAGVTQTPRYLIKTRGQQVTLSCSPISGHRSVSWYQQTPGQGLQFLFEYFSETQRNKGNFPGRFSGRQFSNSRSEMNVSTLELGDSALYLCASSLVTPYTQYFGPGTRLTVL.

The chain links TRBV9 to TRBJ2-2, with TRBD1 matching 8 bases. This CDR3 has 15 residues. Germline V gene sequence: CDR1 SGDLS, CDR2 YYNGEE. The J segment lost 6 bases and the V segment lost 1 base, leaving 5 bases of the junction unmatched. Here the CDR3 DNA reads TGTGCCAGCAGCGTACAGGGGGCGCGGTCCGGGGAGCTGTTTTTT. Translated: CASSVQGARSGELFF.

V usage is TRBV5-1 and J usage is TRBJ2-5; 11 bases align to TRBD2. V lost 3 bases, J lost 4 bases, and 11 bases stayed unmatched. This CDR3 has 17 amino acids. Germline CDR1 is SGHRS and CDR2 is YFSETQ. The CDR3 DNA reads as TGCGCCAGCAGCTCCGGAACACTAGCGGGGGAGGGAGAGACCCAGTACTTC. The encoded protein is CASSSGTLAGEGETQYF.

This chain connects TRBV7-2 to TRBJ1-5; 10 bases map to TRBD1. The germline V gene encodes CDR1 SGHTA and CDR2 FQGNSA. The CDR3 sequence is 16 residues long. The trim removed 1 base at V and 2 bases at J, leaving 2 bases unmatched. The CDR3 loop reads CASSLVGTGGNQPQHF. CDR3 DNA: TGTGCCAGCAGCTTAGTCGGGACAGGGGGCAATCAGCCCCAGCATTTT. Full variable domain (remainder filled in from reference TRBV7-2 and TRBJ1-5): GAGVSQSPSNKVTEKGKDVELRCDPISGHTALYWYRQSLGQGLEFLIYFQGNSAPDKSGLPSDRFSAERTGGSVSTLTIQRTQQEDSAVYLCASSLVGTGGNQPQHFGDGTRLSIL.

This chain links TRBV5-1 with TRBJ2-4, with a tentative D call TRBD2 (6 bases). The length of the CDR3 is 20 residues. V was cut by 3 bases and J by 0 bases, with 25 bases left in between. Germline V gives CDR1 SGHRS, CDR2 YFSETQ. CDR3 coding DNA: TGCGCCAGCAGCTACAGCGGGCCTACCGGGGCGGGTCTAGCCAAAAACATTCAGTACTTC. Protein sequence: CASSYSGPTGAGLAKNIQYF.

V gene TRBV6-1 combines with J gene TRBJ1-2, with D maybe TRBD1 (5 bases). The germline V gene encodes CDR1 MNHNS and CDR2 SASEGT. V lost 4 bases, J lost 7 bases, and 13 bases lay in between. The CDR3 extends over 13 amino acids. The chain's CDR3 is CASSGQSGTGYTF. The DNA of the CDR3 is TGTGCCAGCAGTGGACAGTCCGGAACTGGCTACACCTTC.

The genes are TRBV6-6 and TRBJ1-4; tentative D call: TRBD1 (5 bases). The CDR3 runs 14 residues. The V gene lost 1 base and the J gene lost 8 bases, with 11 bases spanning the gap. In germline, CDR1 is MNHNY, CDR2 SVGAGI (reference sequence). CDR3 in amino acids: CASSYYGAGEKLFF. The CDR3, as DNA: TGTGCCAGCAGTTACTACGGGGCGGGGGAAAAACTGTTTTTT.

The chain couples TRBV28 to TRBJ2-7, with D possibly being TRBD1 (5 bases). V dropped 6 bases and J dropped 4 bases, with 16 bases sitting between them. CDR1 and CDR2 (germline): MDHEN, SYDVKM. CDR3 length: 14 amino acids. CDR3 nucleotide sequence: TGTGCCAGCAGACCCCAGGGTGCTCGATACGAGCAGTACTTC. Translating gives CASRPQGARYEQYF. Variable domain in full (rest from reference TRBV28 and TRBJ2-7): DVKVTQSSRYLVKRTGEKVFLECVQDMDHENMFWYRQDPGLGLRLIYFSYDVKMKEKGDIPEGYSVSREKKERFSLILESASTNQTSMYLCASRPQGARYEQYFGPGTRLTVT.

The rearrangement joins TRBV7-2 to TRBJ2-1; possible D gene TRBD2, 6 bases. V lost 7 bases and J lost 6, with 13 bases in between. Germline CDR1 SGHTA, CDR2 FQGNSA. This CDR3 is 13 amino acids long. CDR3 in DNA: TGTGCCAGCACCATCTTCGGGGGCAATGAGCAGTTCTTC. Its protein product is CASTIFGGNEQFF.

The V and J genes are TRBV9 and TRBJ2-7; D is undetermined. Germline CDR1 is SGDLS and CDR2 is YYNGEE. V was cut by 1 base and J by 2 bases, with 13 bases left in between. The CDR3 covers 15 residues. CDR3 loop: CASSVRPGGTYEQYF. The CDR3 DNA reads TGTGCCAGCAGCGTAAGGCCTGGCGGCACCTACGAGCAGTACTTC.

The gene calls are TRBV28 and TRBJ2-7; 8 nucleotides match TRBD1. The CDR3 length is 13 residues. Germline CDR1 is MDHEN and CDR2 is SYDVKM. V was clipped by 7 bases and J by 1 base; unmatched bases: 3. DNA for the CDR3: TGTGCCAGCACTAGGACAGGGTCCTACGAGCAGTACTTC. It yields the protein CASTRTGSYEQYF.

The chain combines TRBV7-9 with TRBJ2-7; 8 bases agree with TRBD1. In germline, CDR1 is SEHNR, CDR2 FQNEAQ (reference sequence). This CDR3 spans 14 amino acids. Trimming at V came to 5 bases and at J to 2 bases, leaving 5 bases not matched to a gene. The CDR3 protein is CASSHGTGPYEQYF. CDR3 DNA sequence: TGTGCCAGCAGCCACGGGACAGGCCCCTACGAGCAGTACTTC.